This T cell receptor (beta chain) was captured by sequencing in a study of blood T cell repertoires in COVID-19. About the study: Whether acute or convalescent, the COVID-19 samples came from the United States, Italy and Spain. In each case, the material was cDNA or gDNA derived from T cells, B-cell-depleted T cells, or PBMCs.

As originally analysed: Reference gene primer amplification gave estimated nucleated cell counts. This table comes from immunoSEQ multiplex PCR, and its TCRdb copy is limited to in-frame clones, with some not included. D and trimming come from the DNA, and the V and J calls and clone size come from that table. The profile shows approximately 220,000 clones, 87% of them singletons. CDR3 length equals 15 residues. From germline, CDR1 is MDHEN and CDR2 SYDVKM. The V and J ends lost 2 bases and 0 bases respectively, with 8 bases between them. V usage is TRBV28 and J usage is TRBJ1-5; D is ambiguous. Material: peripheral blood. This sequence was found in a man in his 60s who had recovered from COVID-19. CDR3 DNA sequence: TGTGCCAGCAGTTTAGCCGGGGATAGCAATCAGCCCCAGCATTTT. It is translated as CASSLAGDSNQPQHF. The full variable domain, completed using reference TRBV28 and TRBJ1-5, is DVKVTQSSRYLVKRTGEKVFLECVQDMDHENMFWYRQDPGLGLRLIYFSYDVKMKEKGDIPEGYSVSREKKERFSLILESASTNQTSMYLCASSLAGDSNQPQHFGDGTRLSIL.